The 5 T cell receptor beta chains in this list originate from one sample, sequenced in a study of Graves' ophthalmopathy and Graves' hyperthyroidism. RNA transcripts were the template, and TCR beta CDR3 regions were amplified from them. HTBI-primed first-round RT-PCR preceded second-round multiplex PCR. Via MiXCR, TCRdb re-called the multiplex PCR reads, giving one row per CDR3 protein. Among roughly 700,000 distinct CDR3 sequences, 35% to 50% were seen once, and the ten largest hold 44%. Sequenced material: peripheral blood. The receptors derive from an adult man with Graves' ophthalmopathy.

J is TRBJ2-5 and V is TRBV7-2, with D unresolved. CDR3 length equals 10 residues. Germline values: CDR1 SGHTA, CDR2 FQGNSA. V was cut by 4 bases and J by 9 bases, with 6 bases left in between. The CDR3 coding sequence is TGTGCCAGCAGCTCAGACGCCCAGTACTTC. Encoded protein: CASSSDAQYF.

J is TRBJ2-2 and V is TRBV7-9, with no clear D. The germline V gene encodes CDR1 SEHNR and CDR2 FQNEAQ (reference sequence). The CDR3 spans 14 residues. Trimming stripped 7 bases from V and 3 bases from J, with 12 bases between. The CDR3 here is CASTPSIYTGELFF. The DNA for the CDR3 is TGTGCCAGCACTCCCAGTATTTACACCGGGGAGCTGTTTTTT.

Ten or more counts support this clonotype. CDR3 amino acids: CASSPRTGAYGYTF. CDR3 DNA sequence: TGTGCCAGCAGCCCAAGGACAGGGGCCTATGGCTACACCTTC. The chain links TRBV7-9 to TRBJ1-2, with 9 bases matching TRBD1. V was clipped by 5 bases and J by 4 bases; unmatched bases: 5. The CDR3 is 14 amino acids. Germline CDR1 is SEHNR and CDR2 is FQNEAQ (reference sequence).

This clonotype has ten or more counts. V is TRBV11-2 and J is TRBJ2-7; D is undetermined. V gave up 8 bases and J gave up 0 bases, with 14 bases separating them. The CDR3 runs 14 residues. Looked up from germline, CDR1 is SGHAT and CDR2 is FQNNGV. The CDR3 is CASGYSLSSYEQYF. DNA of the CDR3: TGTGCCAGCGGATACAGCCTAAGCTCCTACGAGCAGTACTTC.

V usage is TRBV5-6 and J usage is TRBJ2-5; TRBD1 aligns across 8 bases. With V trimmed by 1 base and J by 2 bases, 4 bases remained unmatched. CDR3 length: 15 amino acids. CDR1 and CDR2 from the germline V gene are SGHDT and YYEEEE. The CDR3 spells CASSLPGTGQETQYF. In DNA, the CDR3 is TGTGCCAGCAGCTTGCCGGGGACAGGACAAGAGACCCAGTACTTC.